This TCR beta chain came from a study of breast tumors, draining lymph nodes, adjacent tissues. Study findings and constraints: Luminal-like breast cancer showed significantly higher tumor–nontumor repertoire similarity than basal-like. Most tumor T cells seemingly derive from lymph node, then expand in tumor. Compared with lymph nodes, tumors were less diverse; compared with nontumor tissue, more. Data only fit, rather than demonstrated, lymph node origin of most tumor T cells.

V lost 5 bases, J lost 5 bases, and 7 bases lay in between. CDR1 MDHEN and CDR2 SYDVKM come from the germline V gene. This CDR3 has 11 residues. TCRdb re-called the multiplex PCR reads with MiXCR, one entry per CDR3 protein. The table includes fewer than 250,000 distinct CDR3 sequences, approximately 30% detected once. The lymph nodes were axillary draining lymph nodes from breast cancer patients. This clonotype was seen ten or more times. Its antigen is not known. The receptor's source is a female donor with breast cancer. Some clones in this sample may be carry-over from other donors' samples. The rearrangement uses TRBV28 and TRBJ2-7; D remains ambiguous. The source material was axillary lymph node tissue. Here the CDR3 reads CASSDDDEQYF. CDR3 nucleotides: TGTGCCAGCAGTGATGACGACGAGCAGTACTTC.